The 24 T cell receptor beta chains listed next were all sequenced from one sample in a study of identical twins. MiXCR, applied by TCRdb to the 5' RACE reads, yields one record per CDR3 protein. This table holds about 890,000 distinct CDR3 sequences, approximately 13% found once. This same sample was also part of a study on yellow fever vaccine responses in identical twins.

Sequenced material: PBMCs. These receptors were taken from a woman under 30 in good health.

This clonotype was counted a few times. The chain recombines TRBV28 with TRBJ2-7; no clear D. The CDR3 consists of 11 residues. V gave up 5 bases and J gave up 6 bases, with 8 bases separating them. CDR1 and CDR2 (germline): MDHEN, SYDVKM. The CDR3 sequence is CASSPSSEQYF. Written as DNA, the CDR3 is TGTGCCAGCAGTCCCAGTTCCGAGCAGTACTTC.

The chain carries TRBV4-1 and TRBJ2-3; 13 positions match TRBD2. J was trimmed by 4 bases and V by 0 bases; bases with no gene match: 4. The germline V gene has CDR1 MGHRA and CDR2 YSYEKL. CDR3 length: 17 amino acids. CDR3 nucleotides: TGCGCCAGCAGCCAAGAGAAAGGACTAGCGGGAGCAGATACGCAGTATTTT. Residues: CASSQEKGLAGADTQYF.

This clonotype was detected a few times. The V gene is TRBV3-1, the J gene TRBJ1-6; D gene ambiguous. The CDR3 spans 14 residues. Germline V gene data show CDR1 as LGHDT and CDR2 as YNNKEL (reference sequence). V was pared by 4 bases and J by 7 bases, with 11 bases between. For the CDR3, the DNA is TGTGCCAGCAGCCCCAGAAGGGAGAATTCACCCCTCCACTTT. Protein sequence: CASSPRRENSPLHF.

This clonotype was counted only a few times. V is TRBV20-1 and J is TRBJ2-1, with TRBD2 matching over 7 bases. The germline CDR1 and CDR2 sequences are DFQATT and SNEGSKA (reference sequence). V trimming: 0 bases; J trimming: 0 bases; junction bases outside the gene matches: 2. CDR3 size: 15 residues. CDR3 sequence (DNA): TGCAGTGCTAGAGAACGGGGGGACTCCTACAATGAGCAGTTCTTC. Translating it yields CSARERGDSYNEQFF.

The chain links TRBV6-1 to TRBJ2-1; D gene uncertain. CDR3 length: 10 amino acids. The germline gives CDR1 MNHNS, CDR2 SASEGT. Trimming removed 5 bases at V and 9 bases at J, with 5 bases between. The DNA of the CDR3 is TGTGCCAGCAGTCAGGTTGAGCAGTTCTTC. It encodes CASSQVEQFF.

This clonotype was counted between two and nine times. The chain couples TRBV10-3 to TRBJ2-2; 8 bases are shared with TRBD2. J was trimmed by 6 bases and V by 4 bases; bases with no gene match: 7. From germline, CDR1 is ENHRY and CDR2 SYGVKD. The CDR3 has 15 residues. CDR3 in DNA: TGTGCCATCAGTGCGGGACTAGACTTCGCCGGGGAGCTGTTTTTT. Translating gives CAISAGLDFAGELFF.

The CDR3 region has the DNA TGTGCCAGCAGTTTAGGTTTAGCGGCACCACCCTCCTACAATGAGCAGTTCTTC. Translation gives CASSLGLAAPPSYNEQFF. The V and J genes are TRBV12-3 or TRBV12-4 and TRBJ2-1; D might be TRBD2 (6 bases). Trimming took off 1 base at V and 0 bases at J, with 16 bases between the two ends. This CDR3 spans 18 amino acids.

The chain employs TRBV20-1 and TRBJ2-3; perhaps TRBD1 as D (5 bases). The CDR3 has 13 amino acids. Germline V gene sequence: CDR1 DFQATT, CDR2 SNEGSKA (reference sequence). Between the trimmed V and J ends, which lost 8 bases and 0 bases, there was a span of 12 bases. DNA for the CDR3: TGCAGTCCTCAGGGCACTAGCACAGATACGCAGTATTTT. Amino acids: CSPQGTSTDTQYF.

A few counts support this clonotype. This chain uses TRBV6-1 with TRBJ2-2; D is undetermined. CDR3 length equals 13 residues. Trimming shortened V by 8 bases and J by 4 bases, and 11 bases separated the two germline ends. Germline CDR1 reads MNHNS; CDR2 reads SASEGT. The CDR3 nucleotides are TGTGCCAGCTGCTGGGGTGGCACCGGGGAGCTGTTTTTT. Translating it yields CASCWGGTGELFF.

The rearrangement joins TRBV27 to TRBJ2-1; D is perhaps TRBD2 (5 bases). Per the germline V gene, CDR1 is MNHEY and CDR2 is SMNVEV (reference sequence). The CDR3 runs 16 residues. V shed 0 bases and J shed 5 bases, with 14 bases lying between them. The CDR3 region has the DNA TGTGCCAGCAGTTTATCACGGGGTAAAGTGGACAATGAGCAGTTCTTC. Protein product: CASSLSRGKVDNEQFF.

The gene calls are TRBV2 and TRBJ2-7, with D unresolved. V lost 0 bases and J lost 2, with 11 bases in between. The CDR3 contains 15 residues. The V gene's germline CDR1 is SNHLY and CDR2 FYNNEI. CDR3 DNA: TGTGCCAGCAGTGAAGCCTCCGACGGAACCTACGAGCAGTACTTC. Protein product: CASSEASDGTYEQYF.

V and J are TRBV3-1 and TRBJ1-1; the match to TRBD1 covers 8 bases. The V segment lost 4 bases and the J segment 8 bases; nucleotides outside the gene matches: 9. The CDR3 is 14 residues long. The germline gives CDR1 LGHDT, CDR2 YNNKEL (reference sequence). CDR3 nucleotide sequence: TGTGCCAGCAGCCCCGGACAGGGCAAGCAAGAAGCTTTCTTT. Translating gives CASSPGQGKQEAFF.

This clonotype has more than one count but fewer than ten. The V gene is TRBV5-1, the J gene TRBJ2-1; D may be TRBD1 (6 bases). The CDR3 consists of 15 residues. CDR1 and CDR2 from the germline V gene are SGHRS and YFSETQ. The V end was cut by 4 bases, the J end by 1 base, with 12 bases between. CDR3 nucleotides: TGCGCCAGCAGCACGAAACAGGGATCCTACAATGAGCAGTTCTTC. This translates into CASSTKQGSYNEQFF.

CDR3 in amino acids: CSARSGDTEAFF. CDR3 nucleotide sequence: TGCAGTGCTAGGTCCGGGGACACTGAAGCTTTCTTT. The chain recombines TRBV20-1 with TRBJ1-1; D unclear. The CDR3 covers 12 residues. V lost 3 bases, J lost 3 bases, and 8 bases lay in between. Germline CDR1 reads DFQATT; CDR2 reads SNEGSKA (reference sequence).

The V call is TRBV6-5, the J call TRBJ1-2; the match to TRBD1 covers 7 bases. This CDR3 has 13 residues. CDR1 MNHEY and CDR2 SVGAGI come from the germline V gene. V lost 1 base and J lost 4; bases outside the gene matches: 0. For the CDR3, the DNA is TGTGCCAGCAGTTACTACAGGGGCTATGGCTACACCTTC. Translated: CASSYYRGYGYTF.

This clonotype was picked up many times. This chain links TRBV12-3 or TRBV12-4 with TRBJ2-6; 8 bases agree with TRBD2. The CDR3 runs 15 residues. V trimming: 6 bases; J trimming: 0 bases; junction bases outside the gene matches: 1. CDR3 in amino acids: CASSRGGSGANVLTF. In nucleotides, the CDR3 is TGTGCCAGCAGCCGGGGGGGCTCTGGGGCCAACGTCCTGACTTTC.

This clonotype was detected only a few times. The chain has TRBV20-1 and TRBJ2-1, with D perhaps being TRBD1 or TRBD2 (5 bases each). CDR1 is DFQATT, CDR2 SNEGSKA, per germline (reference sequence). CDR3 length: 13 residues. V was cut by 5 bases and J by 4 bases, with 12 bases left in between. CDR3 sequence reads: CSAWDGGYNEQFF. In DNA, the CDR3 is TGCAGTGCTTGGGACGGTGGGTACAATGAGCAGTTCTTC.

In DNA, the CDR3 is TGTGCCAGCAGCAAAGAGGGAGGGACAACCCTTGGAGCTTTCTTT. Residues: CASSKEGGTTLGAFF. The chain has TRBV21-1 and TRBJ1-1. TRBV21-1 is designated a pseudogene. The CDR3 extends over 15 amino acids.

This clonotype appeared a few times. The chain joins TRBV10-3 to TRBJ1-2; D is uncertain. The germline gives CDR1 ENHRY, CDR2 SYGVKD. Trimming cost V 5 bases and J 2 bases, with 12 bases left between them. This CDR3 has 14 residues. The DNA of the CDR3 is TGTGCCATCAGTCCCTTGGCGGAGAACTATGGCTACACCTTC. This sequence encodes CAISPLAENYGYTF.

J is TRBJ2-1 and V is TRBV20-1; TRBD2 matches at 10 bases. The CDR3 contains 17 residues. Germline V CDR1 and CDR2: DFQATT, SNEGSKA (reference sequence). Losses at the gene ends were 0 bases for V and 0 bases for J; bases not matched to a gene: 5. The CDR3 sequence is CSARDSPSGSSYNEQFF. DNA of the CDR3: TGCAGTGCTAGAGATTCCCCTAGCGGGAGCTCCTACAATGAGCAGTTCTTC.

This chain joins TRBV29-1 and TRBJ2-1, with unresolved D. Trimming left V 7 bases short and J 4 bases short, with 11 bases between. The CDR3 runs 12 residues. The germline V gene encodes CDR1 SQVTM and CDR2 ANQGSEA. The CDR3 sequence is CSATDWYNEQFF. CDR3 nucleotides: TGCAGCGCCACAGACTGGTACAATGAGCAGTTCTTC.

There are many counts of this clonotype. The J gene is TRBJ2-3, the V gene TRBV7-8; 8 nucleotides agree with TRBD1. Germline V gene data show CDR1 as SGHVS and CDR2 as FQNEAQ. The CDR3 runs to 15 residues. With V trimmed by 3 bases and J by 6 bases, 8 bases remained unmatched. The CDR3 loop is CASSLQGAFADTQYF. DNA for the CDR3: TGTGCCAGCAGCTTGCAGGGGGCGTTTGCGGATACGCAGTATTTT. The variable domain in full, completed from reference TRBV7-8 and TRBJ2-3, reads GAGVSQSPRYKVAKRGQDVALRCDPISGHVSLFWYQQALGQGPEFLTYFQNEAQLDKSGLPSDRFFAERPEGSVSTLKIQRTQQEDSAVYLCASSLQGAFADTQYFGPGTRLTVL.

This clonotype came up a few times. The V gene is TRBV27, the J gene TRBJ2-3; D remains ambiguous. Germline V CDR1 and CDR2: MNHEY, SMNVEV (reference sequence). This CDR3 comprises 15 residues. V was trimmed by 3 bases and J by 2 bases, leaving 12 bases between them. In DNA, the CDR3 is TGTGCCAGCAGTTTTGGGGTGGGATCCACAGATACGCAGTATTTT. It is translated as CASSFGVGSTDTQYF.

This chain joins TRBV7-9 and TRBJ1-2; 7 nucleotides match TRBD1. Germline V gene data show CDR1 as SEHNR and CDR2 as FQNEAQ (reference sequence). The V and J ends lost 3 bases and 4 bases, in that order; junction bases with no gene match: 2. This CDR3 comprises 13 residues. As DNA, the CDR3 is TGTGCCAGCAGCTTCACAGGGGTCTATGGCTACACCTTC. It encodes CASSFTGVYGYTF.